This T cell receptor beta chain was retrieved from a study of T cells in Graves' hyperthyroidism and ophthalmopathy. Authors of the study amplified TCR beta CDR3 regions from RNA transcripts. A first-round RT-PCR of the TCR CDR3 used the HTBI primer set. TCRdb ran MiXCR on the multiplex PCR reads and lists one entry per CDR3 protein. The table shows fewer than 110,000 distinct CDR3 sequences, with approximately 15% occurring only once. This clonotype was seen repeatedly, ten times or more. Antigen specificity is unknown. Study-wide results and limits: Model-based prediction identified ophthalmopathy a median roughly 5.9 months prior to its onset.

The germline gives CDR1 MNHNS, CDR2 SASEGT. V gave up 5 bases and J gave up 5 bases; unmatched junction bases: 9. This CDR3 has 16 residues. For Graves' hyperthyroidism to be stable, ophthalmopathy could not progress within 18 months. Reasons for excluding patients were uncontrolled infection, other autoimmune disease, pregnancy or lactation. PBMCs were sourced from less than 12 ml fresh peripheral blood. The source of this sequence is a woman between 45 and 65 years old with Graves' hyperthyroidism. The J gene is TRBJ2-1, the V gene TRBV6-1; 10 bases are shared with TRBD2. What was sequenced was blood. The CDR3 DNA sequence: TGTGCCAGCAGTCAAGGCCCCGGACTAGCGGACAATGAGCAGTTCTTC. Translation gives CASSQGPGLADNEQFF.